This T cell receptor (beta chain) stems from a study of post-analysis software for immune sequencing data. Study overall: The disease courses covered relapsing-remitting, secondary progressive and progressive-relapsing multiple sclerosis. General study points: Patients carried roughly five TRBV segments more frequently than controls did, and TRBV5-6, TRBV5-1 and TRBV20-1 were among them. Normalized Chao1 diversity in multiple sclerosis patients fell significantly below that of controls. Samples from a shared batch, those prepared together, strongly co-clustered by F measure.

The CDR3 is 14 residues long. V shed 1 base, J shed 6 bases, and the junction held 4 bases outside the gene matches. Germline values: CDR1 SGHVS, CDR2 FQNEAQ. Included in the TCR beta cDNA libraries were unique molecular identifiers. Some 450,000 cDNA molecules were recovered from an input of about 0.95 to 11 million T cells. TCRdb reprocessed the PCR reads with MiXCR, giving one entry per CDR3 protein. In the table there are about 540,000 distinct CDR3 sequences, less than 40% of which are singletons. Notes on this clonotype: Its antigen remains unidentified.

Sequencing used blood. This rearrangement joins TRBV7-8 to TRBJ2-7; 9 bases fit TRBD2. The receptor was derived from a girl between 2 and 17 years old with multiple sclerosis. The CDR3 DNA reads as TGTGCCAGCAGCTTAGGGGGACTAGCAGCCGAGCAGTACTTC. Translation gives CASSLGGLAAEQYF.